A selection of T cell receptor beta chains follows, all from one sample in a study of blood T cell repertoires in COVID-19. Libraries were prepared by immunoSEQ multiplex PCR; TCRdb keeps only in-frame clonotypes and omits some of them. The sample contains 450,000 or so clones, over 85% of which appear only once. The sequenced sample consisted of peripheral blood. The receptors stem from a man in his late teens or twenties with COVID-19, enrolled during active disease. The CDR3 runs from the conserved cysteine through the conserved F or W. D genes are given only for firm matches.

D gene: -
J gene: TRBJ1-2
V gene: TRBV14
CDR3 protein: CASSQDSVGYTF
CDR3 DNA: TGTGCCAGCAGCCAAGATTCGGTAGGCTACACCTTC

D gene: TRBD1
J gene: TRBJ1-6
V gene: TRBV18
CDR3 protein: CASSYGQGRDSPLHF
CDR3 DNA: TGTGCCAGCTCATATGGACAGGGACGGGATTCACCCCTCCACTTT

D gene: -
J gene: TRBJ2-7
V gene: TRBV19
CDR3 protein: CASSGHAYEQYF
CDR3 DNA: TGTGCCAGTAGTGGGCACGCCTACGAGCAGTACTTC

D gene: TRBD1
J gene: TRBJ1-2
V gene: TRBV2
CDR3 protein: CASSEKGANGYTF
CDR3 DNA: TGTGCCAGCAGTGAGAAGGGGGCTAATGGCTACACCTTC

D gene: -
J gene: TRBJ1-1
V gene: TRBV30
CDR3 protein: CAWTDMNTEAFF
CDR3 DNA: TGTGCCTGGACAGACATGAACACTGAAGCTTTCTTT

D gene: -
J gene: TRBJ2-7
V gene: TRBV12-3/TRBV12-4
CDR3 protein: CASSLYRVGQYF
CDR3 DNA: TGTGCCAGCAGTTTATATCGGGTGGGGCAGTACTTC

D gene: -
J gene: TRBJ1-1
V gene: TRBV18
CDR3 protein: CASSQSLAENTEAFF
CDR3 DNA: TGTGCCAGCTCCCAATCCCTCGCGGAGAACACTGAAGCTTTCTTT

D gene: TRBD2
J gene: TRBJ2-1
V gene: TRBV7-9
CDR3 protein: CASSLSRGSFRNEQFF
CDR3 DNA: TGTGCCAGCAGCTTATCGCGCGGGAGTTTTCGCAATGAGCAGTTCTTC

D gene: TRBD2
J gene: TRBJ2-2
V gene: TRBV5-4
CDR3 protein: CASSLVTGGDTGELFF
CDR3 DNA: TGTGCCAGCAGCTTGGTTACGGGAGGGGACACCGGGGAGCTGTTTTTT

D gene: TRBD2
J gene: TRBJ2-1
V gene: TRBV10-1
CDR3 protein: CASSLDGVLAGLFF
CDR3 DNA: TGCGCCAGCAGTTTAGACGGGGTACTAGCGGGACTGTTCTTC

D gene: TRBD2
J gene: TRBJ2-5
V gene: TRBV5-1
CDR3 protein: CASSSGGGQETQYF
CDR3 DNA: TGCGCCAGCAGCTCGGGCGGGGGCCAAGAGACCCAGTACTTC

D gene: TRBD1
J gene: TRBJ2-1
V gene: TRBV7-9
CDR3 protein: CASSLRGTGVVYEQFF
CDR3 DNA: TGTGCCAGCAGCTTACGCGGGACAGGGGTGGTCTATGAGCAGTTCTTC

D gene: TRBD1
J gene: TRBJ1-2
V gene: TRBV14
CDR3 protein: CASSRGQVDLYGYTF
CDR3 DNA: TGTGCCAGCAGCCGGGGACAGGTCGATCTCTATGGCTACACCTTC

D gene: -
J gene: TRBJ1-1
V gene: TRBV12-3/TRBV12-4
CDR3 protein: CASSLGTNTEAFF
CDR3 DNA: TGTGCCAGCAGTTTGGGCACCAACACTGAAGCTTTCTTT

D gene: TRBD2
J gene: TRBJ2-1
V gene: TRBV2
CDR3 protein: CASSKGTSGPRGEQFF
CDR3 DNA: TGTGCCAGCAGTAAGGGGACTAGCGGGCCCCGGGGTGAGCAGTTCTTC

D gene: -
J gene: TRBJ2-7
V gene: TRBV2
CDR3 protein: CASSPTSSGAYEQYF
CDR3 DNA: TGTGCCAGCAGTCCAACTAGCTCCGGGGCCTACGAGCAGTACTTC

D gene: TRBD1
J gene: TRBJ1-6
V gene: TRBV5-4
CDR3 protein: CASSQARGNNSPLHF
CDR3 DNA: TGTGCCAGCAGCCAAGCCAGGGGGAACAATTCACCCCTCCACTTT

D gene: -
J gene: TRBJ1-2
V gene: TRBV24-1
CDR3 protein: CATSDRRAYGYTF
CDR3 DNA: TGTGCCACCAGTGACCGCAGGGCCTATGGCTACACCTTC

D gene: TRBD1
J gene: TRBJ1-2
V gene: TRBV12-5
CDR3 protein: CASGLEGQVGNGYTF
CDR3 DNA: TGTGCTAGTGGTTTGGAGGGACAGGTGGGGAATGGCTACACCTTC

D gene: TRBD1
J gene: TRBJ2-5
V gene: TRBV7-9
CDR3 protein: CASSERPGTGEETQYF
CDR3 DNA: TGTGCCAGCAGCGAACGCCCCGGGACAGGGGAAGAGACCCAGTACTTC

D gene: -
J gene: TRBJ2-5
V gene: TRBV7-3
CDR3 protein: CASSLSRTKGGIQYF
CDR3 DNA: TGTGCCAGCAGCTTATCAAGGACCAAAGGAGGGATCCAGTACTTC

D gene: -
J gene: TRBJ2-7
V gene: TRBV13
CDR3 protein: CASSSSEGFGEQYF
CDR3 DNA: TGTGCCAGCAGCTCTTCGGAGGGATTCGGGGAGCAGTACTTC